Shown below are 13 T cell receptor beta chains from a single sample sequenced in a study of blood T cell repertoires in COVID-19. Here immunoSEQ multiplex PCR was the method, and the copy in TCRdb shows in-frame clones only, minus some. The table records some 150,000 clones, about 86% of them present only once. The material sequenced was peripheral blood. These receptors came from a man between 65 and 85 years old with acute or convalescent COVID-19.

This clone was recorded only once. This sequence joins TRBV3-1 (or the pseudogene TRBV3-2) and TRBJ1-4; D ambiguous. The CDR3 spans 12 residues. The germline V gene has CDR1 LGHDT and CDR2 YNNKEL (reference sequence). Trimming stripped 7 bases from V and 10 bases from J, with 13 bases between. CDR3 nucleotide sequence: TGTGCCAGCAAACCCGGTGAGGGAAAACTGTTTTTT. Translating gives CASKPGEGKLFF.

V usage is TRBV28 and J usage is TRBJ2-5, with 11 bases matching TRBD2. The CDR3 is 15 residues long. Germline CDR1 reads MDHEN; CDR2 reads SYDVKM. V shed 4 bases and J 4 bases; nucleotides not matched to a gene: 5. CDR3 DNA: TGTGCCAGCAGTTCCTTAGCGGGAGGGTCAGAGACCCAGTACTTC. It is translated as CASSSLAGGSETQYF. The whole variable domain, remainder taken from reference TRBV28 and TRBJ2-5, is DVKVTQSSRYLVKRTGEKVFLECVQDMDHENMFWYRQDPGLGLRLIYFSYDVKMKEKGDIPEGYSVSREKKERFSLILESASTNQTSMYLCASSSLAGGSETQYFGPGTRLLVL.

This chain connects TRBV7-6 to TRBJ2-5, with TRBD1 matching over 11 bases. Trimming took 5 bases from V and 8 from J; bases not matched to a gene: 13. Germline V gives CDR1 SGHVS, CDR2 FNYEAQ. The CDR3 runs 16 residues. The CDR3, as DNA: TGTGCCAGCAGCCCTAATCCCGGGACAGGGGGTTCCACCCAGTACTTC. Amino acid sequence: CASSPNPGTGGSTQYF.

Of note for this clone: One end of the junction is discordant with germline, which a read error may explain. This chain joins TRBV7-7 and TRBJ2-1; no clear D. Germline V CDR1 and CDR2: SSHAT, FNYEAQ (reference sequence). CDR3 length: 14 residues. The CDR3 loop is CASSPSPTGNEQFF. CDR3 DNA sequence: TGTGCTAGCAGCCCCAGCCCGACGGGTAATGAGCAGTTCTTC.

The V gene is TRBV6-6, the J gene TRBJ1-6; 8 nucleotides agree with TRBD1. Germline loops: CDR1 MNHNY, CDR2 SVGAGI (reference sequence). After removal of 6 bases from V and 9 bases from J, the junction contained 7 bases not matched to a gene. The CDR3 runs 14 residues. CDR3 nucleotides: TGTGCCAGCAGGCCCGGACAGGGTGCTTCACCCCTCCACTTT. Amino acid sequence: CASRPGQGASPLHF.

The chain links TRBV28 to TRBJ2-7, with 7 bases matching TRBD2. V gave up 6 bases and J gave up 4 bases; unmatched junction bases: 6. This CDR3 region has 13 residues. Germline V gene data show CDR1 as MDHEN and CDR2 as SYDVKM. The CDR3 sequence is CASSRGAGYEQYF. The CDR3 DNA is TGTGCCAGCAGCCGGGGAGCGGGATACGAGCAGTACTTC. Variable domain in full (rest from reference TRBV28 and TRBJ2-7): DVKVTQSSRYLVKRTGEKVFLECVQDMDHENMFWYRQDPGLGLRLIYFSYDVKMKEKGDIPEGYSVSREKKERFSLILESASTNQTSMYLCASSRGAGYEQYFGPGTRLTVT.

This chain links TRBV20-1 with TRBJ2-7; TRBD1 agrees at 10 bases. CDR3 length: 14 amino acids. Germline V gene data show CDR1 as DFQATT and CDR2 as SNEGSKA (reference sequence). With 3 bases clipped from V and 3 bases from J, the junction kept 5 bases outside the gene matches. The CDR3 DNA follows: TGCAGTGCTAGTAGCGGACAGGGGGACTACGAGCAGTACTTC. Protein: CSASSGQGDYEQYF.

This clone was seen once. CDR3 in DNA: TGCAGCGCTAGCGGGAGATACAATGAGCAGTTCTTC. This codes for CSASGRYNEQFF. The rearrangement joins TRBV29-1 to TRBJ2-1, with TRBD2 matching over 10 bases. CDR1 and CDR2 (germline): SQVTM, ANQGSEA. The CDR3 has 12 residues. V was pared by 7 bases and J by 4 bases, with 1 base of the junction left unmatched.

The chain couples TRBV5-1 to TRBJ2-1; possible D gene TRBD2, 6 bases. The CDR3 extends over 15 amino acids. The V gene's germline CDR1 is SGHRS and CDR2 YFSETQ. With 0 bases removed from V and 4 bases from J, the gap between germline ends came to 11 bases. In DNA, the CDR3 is TGCGCCAGCAGCTTGGTCAGCGGGTCTTACAATGAGCAGTTCTTC. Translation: CASSLVSGSYNEQFF. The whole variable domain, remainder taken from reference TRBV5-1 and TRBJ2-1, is KAGVTQTPRYLIKTRGQQVTLSCSPISGHRSVSWYQQTPGQGLQFLFEYFSETQRNKGNFPGRFSGRQFSNSRSEMNVSTLELGDSALYLCASSLVSGSYNEQFFGPGTRLTVL.

CDR3 in amino acids: CATSYGRNQPQHF. The CDR3 DNA sequence: TGTGCCACCAGCTACGGTCGCAATCAGCCCCAGCATTTT. This rearrangement joins TRBV24-1 to TRBJ1-5; D call uncertain. Germline values: CDR1 KGHDR, CDR2 SFDVKD. The CDR3 is 13 residues long. V lost 7 bases and J 2 bases, leaving 8 bases between the germline ends.

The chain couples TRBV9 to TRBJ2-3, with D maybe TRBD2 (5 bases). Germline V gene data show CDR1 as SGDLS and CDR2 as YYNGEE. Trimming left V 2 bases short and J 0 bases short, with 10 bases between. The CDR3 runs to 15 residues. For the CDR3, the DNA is TGTGCCAGCAGCGTGACCAGGACTAGCACAGATACGCAGTATTTT. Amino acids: CASSVTRTSTDTQYF.

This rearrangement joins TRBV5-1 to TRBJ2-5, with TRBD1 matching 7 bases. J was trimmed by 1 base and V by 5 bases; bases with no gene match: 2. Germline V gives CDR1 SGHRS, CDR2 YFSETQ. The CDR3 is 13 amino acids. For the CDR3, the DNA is TGCGCCAGCAGTCGGGACAGCCAAGAGACCCAGTACTTC. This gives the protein CASSRDSQETQYF.

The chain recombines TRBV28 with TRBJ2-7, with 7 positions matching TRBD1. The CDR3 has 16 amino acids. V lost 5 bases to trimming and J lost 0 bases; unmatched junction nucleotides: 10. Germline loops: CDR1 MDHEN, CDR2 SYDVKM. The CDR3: CASSLLQGILSYEQYF. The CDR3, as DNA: TGTGCCAGCAGTCTTCTACAGGGGATCCTCTCCTACGAGCAGTACTTC.